The entry below gives a single TCR beta chain sequence along with its context. The target antigen is unknown. The entirety of the isolated RNA underwent reverse transcription, so expressed TCRB transcripts were sequenced. Produced via immunoSEQ multiplex PCR; TCRdb's table is partial and in-frame only. The table lists about 640,000 clones, 12% of them singletons. This entry is derived from a study of beta chain features in type 1 diabetes. Study findings and constraints: When Type 1 diabetes patients were examined, their TCRB CDR3s proved moderately but significantly shorter in all four CD4+ subsets.

CDR1 is MDHEN and CDR2 is SYDVKM in the germline V gene. CDR3 length equals 12 residues. Germline trimming cut 10 bases from V and 2 bases from J; bases unmatched to any gene: 3. The sequenced sample was naive CD4+ T cells from blood. The chain couples TRBV28 to TRBJ1-2, with 8 bases fitting TRBD1. The clonotype comes from a man aged 30 to 39 with type 1 diabetes. CDR3 loop: CATGDRNYGYTF. The DNA for the CDR3 is TGTGCCACCGGGGACAGGAACTATGGCTACACCTTC.